Presented here are 23 T cell receptor beta chains from one specimen sequenced in a study of blood T cell repertoires in COVID-19. The method was immunoSEQ multiplex PCR; TCRdb's version includes in-frame clones alone and lacks a portion of them. The sample yields approximately 500,000 clones, roughly 90% seen once. Material: PBMCs or T cells enriched from blood (not recorded which). The source is a woman between 40 and 55 years old who had recovered from COVID-19.

CDR3 in DNA: TGCAGCGTTGAAGATCCCGGTCCTTATGGCTACACCTTC. Its protein product is CSVEDPGPYGYTF. This chain links TRBV29-1 with TRBJ1-2; no definite D call. CDR3 size: 13 residues. Deletions cut 0 bases from V and 5 bases from J, with 10 bases between. The germline gives CDR1 SQVTM, CDR2 ANQGSEA.

The CDR3 DNA follows: TGTGCCAGCAGACAGGATCCATCTAATGAAAAACTGTTTTTT. The encoded protein is CASRQDPSNEKLFF. The chain couples TRBV6-4 to TRBJ1-4; D is perhaps TRBD1 (5 bases). V shed 6 bases and J shed 3 bases, with 11 bases lying between them. The CDR3 has 14 amino acids. The germline gives CDR1 MRHNA, CDR2 SNTAGT.

The J gene is TRBJ2-7, the V gene TRBV5-4; tentative D call: TRBD2 (6 bases). The CDR3 covers 14 residues. Trimming cost V 0 bases and J 1 base, with 8 bases left between them. In germline, CDR1 is SGHNT, CDR2 YYREEE (reference sequence). The CDR3, as DNA: TGTGCCAGCAGCTTGGAAGGGACTTCCTACGAGCAGTACTTC. As protein: CASSLEGTSYEQYF.

The chain joins TRBV2 to TRBJ1-1; D remains unclear. Germline V gene lookup returns CDR1 SNHLY and CDR2 FYNNEI. The CDR3 runs 14 residues. Between the trimmed V and J ends, which lost 4 bases and 0 bases, there was a span of 9 bases. This chain's CDR3 is CASSGQIMNTEAFF. CDR3 DNA: TGTGCCAGCAGTGGGCAGATCATGAACACTGAAGCTTTCTTT.

This chain connects TRBV7-2 to TRBJ1-6; 8 bases map to TRBD1. The CDR3 runs 14 residues. The trim removed 4 bases at V and 8 bases at J, leaving 4 bases unmatched. CDR1 is SGHTA, CDR2 FQGNSA, per germline. The CDR3 sequence: CASSSGQGHSPLHF. In DNA, the CDR3 is TGTGCCAGCAGCTCCGGACAGGGACATTCACCCCTCCACTTT.

The chain recombines TRBV12-3 or TRBV12-4 with TRBJ1-5, with D perhaps matching TRBD1 (6 bases). Trimming removed 6 bases at V and 6 bases at J, with 12 bases between. The CDR3 runs to 13 residues. Here the CDR3 reads CASSSRGTQPQHF. As DNA, the CDR3 is TGTGCCAGCAGCTCCAGGGGAACTCAGCCCCAGCATTTT.

This chain joins TRBV9 and TRBJ1-3, with D unclear. Germline V gene data show CDR1 as SGDLS and CDR2 as YYNGEE. V lost 3 bases and J lost 8, with 15 bases in between. This CDR3 has 14 residues. Written as DNA, the CDR3 is TGTGCCAGCAGCGGTGAGGGAAATTGGGACACCATATATTTT. It codes for CASSGEGNWDTIYF.

This chain uses TRBV6-4 with TRBJ1-1, with a tentative D call TRBD1 (5 bases). CDR1 and CDR2 (germline): MRHNA, SNTAGT. V lost 3 bases and J 4 bases, leaving 15 bases between the germline ends. This CDR3 spans 15 amino acids. The CDR3 sequence: CASSEIGAGGTEAFF. DNA for the CDR3: TGTGCCAGCAGTGAAATTGGTGCGGGGGGCACTGAAGCTTTCTTT.

CDR3 in amino acids: CASSGTRDREVEQFF. In DNA form, the CDR3 reads TGTGCCAGCAGTGGAACCCGGGACAGGGAAGTTGAGCAGTTCTTC. The gene calls are TRBV2 and TRBJ2-1, with TRBD1 matching over 9 bases. The V gene end was trimmed by 4 bases and the J gene end by 9 bases; junction bases not matched to a gene: 10. Germline-derived CDR1 and CDR2 are SNHLY and FYNNEI. CDR3 size: 15 residues.

This CDR3 reads CASSGTGGNQPQHF. The CDR3, as DNA: TGTGCCAGCAGTGGGACAGGGGGCAATCAGCCCCAGCATTTT. The V gene is TRBV9, the J gene TRBJ1-5, with 10 bases aligning to TRBD1. The ends lost 5 bases at V and 2 bases at J; junction bases unmatched: 1. From germline, CDR1 is SGDLS and CDR2 YYNGEE. The CDR3 totals 14 residues. The full variable domain, with the rest looked up from reference TRBV9 and TRBJ1-5, is DSGVTQTPKHLITATGQRVTLRCSPRSGDLSVYWYQQSLDQGLQFLIQYYNGEERAKGNILERFSAQQFPDLHSELNLSSLELGDSALYFCASSGTGGNQPQHFGDGTRLSIL.

This chain links TRBV4-2 with TRBJ2-7; 10 bases align to TRBD2. The length of the CDR3 is 20 residues. J lost 0 bases, V lost 4 bases, and 18 bases had no gene match. The germline V gene encodes CDR1 LGHNA and CDR2 YNFKEQ. In DNA, the CDR3 is TGTGCCAGCAGCCTCCTAGCCGGGACTAGCGCCGGAAGGGGCTCCTACGAGCAGTACTTC. Its translation: CASSLLAGTSAGRGSYEQYF.

The CDR3 spells CASSLGQGINYGYTF. The CDR3 coding sequence is TGTGCCAGCAGCTTAGGACAGGGGATCAACTATGGCTACACCTTC. This chain links TRBV7-9 with TRBJ1-2; 8 bases match TRBD1. Germline-derived CDR1 and CDR2 are SEHNR and FQNEAQ (reference sequence). The length of the CDR3 is 15 residues. With V trimmed by 1 base and J by 2 bases, 3 bases remained unmatched.

This clone showed up just a few times. The V call is TRBV19, the J call TRBJ2-7, with 10 bases aligning to TRBD2. J was trimmed by 4 bases and V by 8 bases; bases with no gene match: 8. The CDR3 spans 14 residues. CDR1 and CDR2 from the germline V gene are LNHDA and SQIVND (reference sequence). The CDR3 here is CASRLAGGTYEQYF. CDR3 DNA: TGTGCCAGTCGATTAGCGGGAGGCACGTACGAGCAGTACTTC.

The chain uses TRBV7-9 and TRBJ1-1; tentatively, D is TRBD1 (6 bases). V lost 6 bases, J lost 6 bases, and 14 bases lay in between. The CDR3 loop spans 13 amino acids. Germline-derived CDR1 and CDR2 are SEHNR and FQNEAQ (reference sequence). CDR3 DNA sequence: TGTGCCAGCAGAACCACCGGGACACCTGAAGCTTTCTTT. This sequence encodes CASRTTGTPEAFF.

The table lists this clone with a count of one. This chain links TRBV7-6 with TRBJ1-2, with a tentative D call TRBD1 (5 bases). The CDR3 has 13 residues. Germline V gene lookup returns CDR1 SGHVS and CDR2 FNYEAQ. V lost 0 bases, J lost 14 bases, and 16 bases lay in between. CDR3 nucleotide sequence: TGTGCCAGCAGCTTAGCAGTCCGGGGACTCGTAACCTTC. The encoded protein is CASSLAVRGLVTF.

The V call is TRBV11-2, the J call TRBJ1-3, with 7 positions matching TRBD1. The CDR3 runs to 17 residues. The germline V gene encodes CDR1 SGHAT and CDR2 FQNNGV. The V gene end was trimmed by 5 bases and the J gene end by 3 bases; junction bases not matched to a gene: 13. CDR3 amino acids: CASSPRPPGGYGNTIYF. As DNA, the CDR3 is TGTGCCAGCAGCCCTAGGCCCCCAGGGGGTTATGGAAACACCATATATTTT.

V gene TRBV4-2 combines with J gene TRBJ1-1; 9 positions agree with TRBD1. The germline gives CDR1 LGHNA, CDR2 YNFKEQ. The CDR3 covers 15 residues. The junction had 5 bases not matched to a gene; V was cut back by 3 bases and J by 3 bases. The CDR3 DNA reads TGTGCCAGCAGCCAGGGACAGGGTGGTGACACTGAAGCTTTCTTT. Encoded protein: CASSQGQGGDTEAFF.

V is TRBV6-5 and J is TRBJ2-7, with D unclear. CDR1 is MNHEY and CDR2 is SVGAGI in the germline V gene. The CDR3 is 13 amino acids. Between the trimmed V and J ends, which lost 11 bases and 0 bases, there was a span of 14 bases. CDR3 amino acids: CASAPLSSYEQYF. CDR3 DNA sequence: TGTGCCTCCGCCCCCCTAAGCTCCTACGAGCAGTACTTC.

J is TRBJ2-1 and V is TRBV29-1; 9 bases match TRBD1. This CDR3 comprises 13 residues. The ends lost 7 bases at V and 6 bases at J; junction bases unmatched: 7. Germline-derived CDR1 and CDR2 are SQVTM and ANQGSEA. The CDR3 nucleotides are TGCAGCGGTGACAGGGGGGTTTCCAATGAGCAGTTCTTC. Translated: CSGDRGVSNEQFF.

This chain connects TRBV4-3 to TRBJ1-4; possible D gene TRBD1, 6 bases. Germline CDR1 and CDR2: LGHNA and YSLEER. There are 16 residues in the CDR3. The ends were cut back, 1 base at V and 0 bases at J, with 9 bases in the middle. CDR3 in amino acids: CASSQGQVPTNEKLFF. CDR3 bases: TGCGCCAGCAGCCAAGGACAGGTTCCAACTAATGAAAAACTGTTTTTT.

This clone was seen more than once but under ten times. The chain employs TRBV12-2 and TRBJ2-5; the table calls TRBD2, which could not be checked here. TRBV12-2 is a documented pseudogene. This CDR3 is 18 amino acids long. In nucleotides, the CDR3 is TGTGCAAGTCGCTTAGCGCATTCAACTAGCGGGAGCGGAGAGACCCAGTACTTC. Amino acids: CASRLAHSTSGSGETQYF.

This chain uses TRBV4-1 with TRBJ2-2, with 9 positions matching TRBD1. From germline, CDR1 is MGHRA and CDR2 YSYEKL. Trimming took 2 bases from V and 6 from J; bases not matched to a gene: 7. The CDR3 is made up of 16 amino acids. The CDR3 here is CASSQRPGQGAGELFF. The DNA of the CDR3 is TGCGCCAGCAGCCAACGACCGGGACAGGGAGCCGGGGAGCTGTTTTTT.

As DNA, the CDR3 is TGTGCCTGGAGCTTACAGGGGATGGGGGCTTTCTTT. Protein sequence: CAWSLQGMGAFF. The chain recombines TRBV30 with TRBJ1-1; 7 positions agree with TRBD1. The V gene's germline CDR1 is GTSNPN and CDR2 SVGIG (reference sequence). The J segment lost 11 bases and the V segment lost 3 bases, leaving 9 bases of the junction unmatched. The CDR3 spans 12 residues. The whole variable domain, filled in from reference TRBV30 and TRBJ1-1, reads SQTIHQWPATLVQPVGSPLSLECTVEGTSNPNLYWYRQAAGRGLQLLFYSVGIGQISSEVPQNLSASRPQDRQFILSSKKLLLSDSGFYLCAWSLQGMGAFFGQGTRLTVV.